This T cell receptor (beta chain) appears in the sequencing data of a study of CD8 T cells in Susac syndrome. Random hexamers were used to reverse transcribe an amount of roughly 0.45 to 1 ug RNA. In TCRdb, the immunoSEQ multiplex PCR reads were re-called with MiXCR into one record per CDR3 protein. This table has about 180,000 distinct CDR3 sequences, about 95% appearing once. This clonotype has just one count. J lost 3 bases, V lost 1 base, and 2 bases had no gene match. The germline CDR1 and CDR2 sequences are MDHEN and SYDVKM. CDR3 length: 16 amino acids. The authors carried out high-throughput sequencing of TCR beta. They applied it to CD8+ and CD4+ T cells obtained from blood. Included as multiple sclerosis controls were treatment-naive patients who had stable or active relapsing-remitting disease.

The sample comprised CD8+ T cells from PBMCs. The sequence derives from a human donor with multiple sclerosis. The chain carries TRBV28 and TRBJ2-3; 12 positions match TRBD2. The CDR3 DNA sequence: TGTGCCAGCAGTTTATTTCTAGCGGGAGGGACAGATACGCAGTATTTT. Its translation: CASSLFLAGGTDTQYF.